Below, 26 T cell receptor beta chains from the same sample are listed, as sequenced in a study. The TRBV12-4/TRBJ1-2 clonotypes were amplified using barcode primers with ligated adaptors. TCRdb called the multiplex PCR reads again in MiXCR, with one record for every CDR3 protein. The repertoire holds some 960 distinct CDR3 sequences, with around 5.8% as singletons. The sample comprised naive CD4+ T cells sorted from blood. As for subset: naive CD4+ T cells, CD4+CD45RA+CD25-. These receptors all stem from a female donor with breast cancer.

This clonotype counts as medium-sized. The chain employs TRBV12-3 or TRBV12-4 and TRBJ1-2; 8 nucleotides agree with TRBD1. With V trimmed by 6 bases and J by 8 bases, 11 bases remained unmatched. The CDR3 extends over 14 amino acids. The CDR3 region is CASRTGTGPLGYTF. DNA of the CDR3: TGTGCCAGCAGGACTGGGACAGGCCCCTTGGGCTACACCTTC.

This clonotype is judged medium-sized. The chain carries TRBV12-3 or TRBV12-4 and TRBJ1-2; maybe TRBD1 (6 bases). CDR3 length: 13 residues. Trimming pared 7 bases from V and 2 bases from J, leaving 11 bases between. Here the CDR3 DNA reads TGTGCCAGCAACTTAGGACAGAACTATGGCTACACCTTC. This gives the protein CASNLGQNYGYTF.

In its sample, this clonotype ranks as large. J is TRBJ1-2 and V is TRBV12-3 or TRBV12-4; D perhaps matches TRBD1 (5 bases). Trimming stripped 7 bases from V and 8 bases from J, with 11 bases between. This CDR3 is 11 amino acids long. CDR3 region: CASTLGRGYTF. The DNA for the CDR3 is TGTGCCAGCACCTTGGGACGAGGCTACACCTTC.

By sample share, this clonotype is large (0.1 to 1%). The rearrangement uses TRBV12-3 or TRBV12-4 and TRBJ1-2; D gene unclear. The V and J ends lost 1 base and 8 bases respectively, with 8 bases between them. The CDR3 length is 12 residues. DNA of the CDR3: TGTGCCAGCAGTTTAGGGGCGGGCGGCTACACCTTC. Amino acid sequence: CASSLGAGGYTF.

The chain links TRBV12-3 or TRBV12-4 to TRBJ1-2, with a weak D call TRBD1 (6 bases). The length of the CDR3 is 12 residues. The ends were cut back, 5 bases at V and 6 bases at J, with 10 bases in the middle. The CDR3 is CASSGQWNGYTF. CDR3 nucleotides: TGTGCCAGCAGTGGACAGTGGAATGGCTACACCTTC.

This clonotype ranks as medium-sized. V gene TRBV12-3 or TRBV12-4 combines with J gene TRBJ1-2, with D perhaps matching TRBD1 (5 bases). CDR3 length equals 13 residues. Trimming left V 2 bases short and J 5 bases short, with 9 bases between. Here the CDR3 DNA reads TGTGCCAGCAGTTTATTTTCAGGGTATGGCTACACCTTC. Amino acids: CASSLFSGYGYTF.

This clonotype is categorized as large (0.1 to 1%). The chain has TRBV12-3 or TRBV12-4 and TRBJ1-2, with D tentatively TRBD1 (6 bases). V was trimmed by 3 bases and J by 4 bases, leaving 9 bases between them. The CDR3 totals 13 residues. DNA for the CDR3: TGTGCCAGCAGTTTCCAGGGGCTCTATGGCTACACCTTC. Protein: CASSFQGLYGYTF.

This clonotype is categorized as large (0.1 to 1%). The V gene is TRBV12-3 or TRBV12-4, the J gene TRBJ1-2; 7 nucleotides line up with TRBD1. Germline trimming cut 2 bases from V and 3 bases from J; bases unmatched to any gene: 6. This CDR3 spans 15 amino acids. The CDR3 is CASSLLGQVHYGYTF. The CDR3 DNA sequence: TGTGCCAGCAGTTTACTCGGACAGGTCCACTATGGCTACACCTTC.

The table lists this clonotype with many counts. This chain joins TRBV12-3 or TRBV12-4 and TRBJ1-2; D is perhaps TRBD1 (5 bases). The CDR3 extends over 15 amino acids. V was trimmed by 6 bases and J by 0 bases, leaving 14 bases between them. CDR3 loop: CASRETGRANYGYTF. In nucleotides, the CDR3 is TGTGCCAGCAGGGAAACGGGGCGGGCTAACTATGGCTACACCTTC.

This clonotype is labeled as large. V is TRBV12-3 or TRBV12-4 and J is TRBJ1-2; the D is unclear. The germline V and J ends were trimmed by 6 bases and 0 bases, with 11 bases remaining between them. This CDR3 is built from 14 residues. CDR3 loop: CASSNRSANYGYTF. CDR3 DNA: TGTGCCAGCAGCAACAGATCCGCTAACTATGGCTACACCTTC.

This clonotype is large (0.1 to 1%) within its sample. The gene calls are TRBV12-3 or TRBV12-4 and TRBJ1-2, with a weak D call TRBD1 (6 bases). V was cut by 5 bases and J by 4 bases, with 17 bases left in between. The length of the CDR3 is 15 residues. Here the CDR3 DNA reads TGTGCCAGCAGTCCGGGAACATTGGACAGCTATGGCTACACCTTC. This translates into CASSPGTLDSYGYTF.

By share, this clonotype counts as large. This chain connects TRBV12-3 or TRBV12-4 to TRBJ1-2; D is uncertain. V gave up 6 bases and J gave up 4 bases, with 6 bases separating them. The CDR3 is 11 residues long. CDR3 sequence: CASSLPYGYTF. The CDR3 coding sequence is TGTGCCAGCAGCCTCCCCTATGGCTACACCTTC.

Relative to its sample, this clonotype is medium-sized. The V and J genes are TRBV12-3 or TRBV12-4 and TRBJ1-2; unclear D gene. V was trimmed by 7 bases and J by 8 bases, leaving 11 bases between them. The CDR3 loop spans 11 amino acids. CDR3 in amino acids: CASKYSGGYTF. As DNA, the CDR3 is TGTGCCAGCAAATACAGTGGCGGCTACACCTTC.

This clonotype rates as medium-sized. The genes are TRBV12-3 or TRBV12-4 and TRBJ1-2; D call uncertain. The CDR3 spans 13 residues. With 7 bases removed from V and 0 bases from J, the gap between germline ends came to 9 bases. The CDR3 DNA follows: TGTGCCAGCACCCAGACGACTAACTATGGCTACACCTTC. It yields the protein CASTQTTNYGYTF.

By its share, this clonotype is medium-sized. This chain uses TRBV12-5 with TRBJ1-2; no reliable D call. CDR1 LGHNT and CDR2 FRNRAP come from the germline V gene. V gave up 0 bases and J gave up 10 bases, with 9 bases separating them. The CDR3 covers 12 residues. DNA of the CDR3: TGTGCTAGTGGTTTGGTACGCGGGTACTACACCTTC. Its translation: CASGLVRGYYTF.

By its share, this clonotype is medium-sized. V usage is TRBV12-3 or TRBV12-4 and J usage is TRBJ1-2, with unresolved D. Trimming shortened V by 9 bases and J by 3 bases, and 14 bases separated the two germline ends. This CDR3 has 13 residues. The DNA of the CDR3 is TGTGCCAGTATGCGCCGGTTGGACTATGGCTACACCTTC. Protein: CASMRRLDYGYTF.

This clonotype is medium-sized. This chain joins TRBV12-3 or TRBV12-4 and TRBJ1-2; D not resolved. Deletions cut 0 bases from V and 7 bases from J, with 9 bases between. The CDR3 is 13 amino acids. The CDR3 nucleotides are TGTGCCAGCAGTTTAGCAGGGAATGCTGGCTACACCTTC. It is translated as CASSLAGNAGYTF.

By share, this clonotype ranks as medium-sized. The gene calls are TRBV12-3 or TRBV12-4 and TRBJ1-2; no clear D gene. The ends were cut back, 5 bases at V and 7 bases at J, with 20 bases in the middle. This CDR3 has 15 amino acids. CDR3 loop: CASSPHSVSLTGYTF. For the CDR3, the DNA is TGTGCCAGCAGTCCACACAGCGTTTCTCTAACTGGCTACACCTTC.

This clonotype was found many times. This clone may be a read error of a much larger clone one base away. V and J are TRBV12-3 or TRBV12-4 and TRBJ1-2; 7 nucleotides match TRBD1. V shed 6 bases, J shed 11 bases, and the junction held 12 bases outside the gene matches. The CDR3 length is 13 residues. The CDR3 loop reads CASRFNPSQGYTF. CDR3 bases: TGTGCCAGCAGATTTAATCCGTCACAGGGGTACACCTTC.

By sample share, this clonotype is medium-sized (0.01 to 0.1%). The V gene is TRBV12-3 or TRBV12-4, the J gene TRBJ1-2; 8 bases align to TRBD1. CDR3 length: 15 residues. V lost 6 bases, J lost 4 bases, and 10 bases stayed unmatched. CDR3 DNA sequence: TGTGCCAGCAGGAATGTCCGGACAGGGACCTATGGCTACACCTTC. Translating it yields CASRNVRTGTYGYTF.

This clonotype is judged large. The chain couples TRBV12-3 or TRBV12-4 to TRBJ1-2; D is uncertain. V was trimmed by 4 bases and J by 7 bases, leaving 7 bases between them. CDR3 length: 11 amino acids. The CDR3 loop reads CASSSGLGYTF. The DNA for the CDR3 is TGTGCCAGCAGTTCAGGTCTTGGCTACACCTTC.

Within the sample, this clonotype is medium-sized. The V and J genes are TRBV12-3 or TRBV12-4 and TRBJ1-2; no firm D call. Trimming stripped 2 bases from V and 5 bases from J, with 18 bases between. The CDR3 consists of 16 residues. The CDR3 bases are TGTGCCAGCAGTTTATCCGGTAGTGAGGGATCATATGGCTACACCTTC. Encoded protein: CASSLSGSEGSYGYTF.

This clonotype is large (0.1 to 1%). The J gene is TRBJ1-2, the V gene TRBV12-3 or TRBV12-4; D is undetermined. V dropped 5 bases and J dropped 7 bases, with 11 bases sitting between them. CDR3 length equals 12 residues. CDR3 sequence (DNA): TGTGCCAGCAGTCCAATCAACGGTGGCTACACCTTC. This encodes CASSPINGGYTF.

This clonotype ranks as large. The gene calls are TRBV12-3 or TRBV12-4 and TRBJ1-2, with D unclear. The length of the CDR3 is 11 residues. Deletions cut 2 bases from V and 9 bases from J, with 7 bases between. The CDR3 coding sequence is TGTGCCAGCAGTTTAAAGGGTCGCTACACCTTC. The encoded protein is CASSLKGRYTF.

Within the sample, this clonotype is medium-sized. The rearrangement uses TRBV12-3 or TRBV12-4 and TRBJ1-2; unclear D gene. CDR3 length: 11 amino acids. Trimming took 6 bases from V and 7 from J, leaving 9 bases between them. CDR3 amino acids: CASREDGGYTF. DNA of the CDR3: TGTGCCAGCAGGGAGGACGGTGGCTACACCTTC.

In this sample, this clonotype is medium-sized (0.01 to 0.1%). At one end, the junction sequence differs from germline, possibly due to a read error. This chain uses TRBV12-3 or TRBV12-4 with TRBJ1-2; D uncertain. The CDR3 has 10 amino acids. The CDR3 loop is CASSLKTGAF. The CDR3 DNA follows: TGTGCCAGCAGTCTAAAGACGGGCGCCTTC.